Below, 9 T cell receptor beta chains from the same sample are listed, as sequenced in a study of blood T cell repertoires in COVID-19. TCRdb's copy holds only in-frame clones and misses some; the assay was immunoSEQ multiplex PCR. The data show about 74,000 clones, with 84% seen just once and about 35% held by the top ten. Sequenced sample: peripheral blood. The receptors shown here come from a man between 65 and 85 years old with acute or convalescent COVID-19.

V and J are TRBV14 and TRBJ2-2, with D unclear. The CDR3 runs to 15 residues. Per germline, CDR1 SGHDN and CDR2 FVKESK. V was cut by 6 bases and J by 0 bases, with 11 bases left in between. The CDR3 region has the DNA TGTGCCAGCAGTTCAACACCTCCGAACACCGGGGAGCTGTTTTTT. Translating gives CASSSTPPNTGELFF.

This clone was counted a single time. This chain links TRBV12-3 or TRBV12-4 with TRBJ2-2, with unresolved D. The CDR3 has 13 amino acids. V was shortened by 3 bases and J by 6 bases, with 8 bases between the two germline ends. CDR3 sequence: CASSFRVAGELFF. The CDR3 DNA reads TGTGCCAGCAGTTTCCGGGTCGCCGGGGAGCTGTTTTTT.

The gene calls are TRBV6-5 and TRBJ1-2; the match to TRBD1 covers 7 bases. Looked up from germline, CDR1 is MNHEY and CDR2 is SVGAGI. The V segment lost 6 bases and the J segment 2 bases; nucleotides outside the gene matches: 9. This CDR3 spans 15 amino acids. CDR3: CASRAPGQVNYGYTF. CDR3 bases: TGTGCCAGCAGAGCTCCAGGACAGGTGAACTATGGCTACACCTTC.

The chain links TRBV19 to TRBJ1-5; D gene ambiguous. This CDR3 is 13 amino acids long. CDR1 LNHDA and CDR2 SQIVND come from the germline V gene (reference sequence). Deletions cut 9 bases from V and 1 base from J, with 10 bases between. CDR3 protein: CASTGSSNQPQHF. CDR3 sequence (DNA): TGTGCCAGCACCGGGAGCAGCAATCAGCCCCAGCATTTT. Combining the CDR3 with reference TRBV19 and TRBJ1-5 gives the whole variable domain DGGITQSPKYLFRKEGQNVTLSCEQNLNHDAMYWYRQDPGQGLRLIYYSQIVNDFQKGDIAEGYSVSREKKESFPLTVTSAQKNPTAFYLCASTGSSNQPQHFGDGTRLSIL.

A single count supports this clone. The rearrangement joins TRBV18 to TRBJ1-5, with TRBD1 matching 7 bases. The CDR3 runs to 14 residues. Germline lookup yields CDR1 KGHSH and CDR2 LQKENI. With 6 bases clipped from V and 1 base from J, the junction kept 3 bases outside the gene matches. The chain's CDR3 is CASSPGQSNQPQHF. In DNA, the CDR3 is TGTGCCAGCTCCCCGGGACAGAGCAATCAGCCCCAGCATTTT.

This rearrangement joins TRBV6-1 to TRBJ2-5; D ambiguous. This CDR3 region has 14 residues. Trimming took 3 bases from V and 6 from J, leaving 14 bases between them. CDR1 is MNHNS and CDR2 is SASEGT in the germline V gene. The CDR3 region has the DNA TGTGCCAGCAGTGACCACCCCCGAGGAAAGACCCAGTACTTC. Translated: CASSDHPRGKTQYF.

The chain is built from TRBV9 and TRBJ1-2; 8 nucleotides match TRBD1. After removal of 4 bases from V and 6 bases from J, the junction contained 11 bases not matched to a gene. Germline CDR1 reads SGDLS; CDR2 reads YYNGEE. The CDR3 covers 15 residues. CDR3 loop: CASSLRTGHQDGYTF. The CDR3 coding sequence is TGTGCCAGCAGCCTTCGGACAGGGCATCAGGATGGCTACACCTTC.

This chain uses TRBV5-4 with TRBJ2-5; 9 bases align to TRBD2. The CDR3 is 14 amino acids. The V gene's germline CDR1 is SGHNT and CDR2 YYREEE (reference sequence). V shed 6 bases and J 5 bases; nucleotides not matched to a gene: 8. The chain's CDR3 is CASNRGGAVETQYF. In nucleotides, the CDR3 is TGTGCCAGCAACCGCGGGGGGGCCGTGGAGACCCAGTACTTC.

V usage is TRBV5-5 and J usage is TRBJ1-6; 9 bases align to TRBD1. The ends lost 4 bases at V and 10 bases at J; junction bases unmatched: 6. The CDR3 covers 14 residues. From germline, CDR1 is SGHKS and CDR2 YYEKEE (reference sequence). The CDR3 is CASSTPGQGSPLHF. Written as DNA, the CDR3 is TGTGCCAGCAGCACACCGGGACAGGGATCACCCCTCCACTTT.